This TCR beta chain derives from a study of T cells in Graves' hyperthyroidism and ophthalmopathy. The CDR3 totals 16 residues. V dropped 6 bases and J dropped 0; count of bases not matched to a gene: 9. In germline, CDR1 is MNHNS, CDR2 SASEGT. PBMCs were obtained from 10 ml fresh peripheral blood. What was amplified from RNA transcripts were TCR beta CDR3 regions. HTBI primers were the set used in a first-round RT-PCR of the TCR CDR3. TCRdb ran MiXCR on the multiplex PCR reads and lists one entry per CDR3 protein. The data show hundreds of thousands of distinct CDR3 sequences, roughly 14% seen once. At least ten counts were recorded for this clonotype.

Sample: blood. The clonotype was recovered from a woman aged 18-35 years with Graves' hyperthyroidism. J is TRBJ1-2 and V is TRBV6-1; 8 bases are shared with TRBD1. CDR3 sequence: CASSAGGLSSNYGYTF. The CDR3 DNA follows: TGTGCCAGCAGCGCAGGGGGCTTATCGTCTAACTATGGCTACACCTTC.